These 21 T cell receptor beta chains were all obtained from the same sample, sequenced in a study of T cells after yellow fever vaccination. TCRdb re-called the 5' RACE reads with MiXCR, one entry per CDR3 protein. This table has around 590,000 distinct CDR3 sequences, over 9% appearing once. This specimen was PBMCs, taken on the day of the yellow fever booster vaccination. Source of these receptors: a man aged 25 to 45 who received the YFV17D yellow fever vaccine.

The V call is TRBV11-2, the J call TRBJ2-7; TRBD1 aligns across 8 bases. The CDR3 sequence is 15 residues long. Looked up from germline, CDR1 is SGHAT and CDR2 is FQNNGV. The J segment lost 3 bases and the V segment lost 5 bases, leaving 9 bases of the junction unmatched. The CDR3 spells CASSLSDRGLYEQYF. The CDR3 nucleotides are TGTGCCAGCAGCCTTAGTGACAGGGGCCTCTACGAGCAGTACTTC.

J is TRBJ2-2 and V is TRBV7-2, with 9 bases identical to TRBD1. V lost 6 bases, J lost 5 bases, and 7 bases stayed unmatched. From germline, CDR1 is SGHTA and CDR2 FQGNSA. CDR3 length equals 15 residues. The CDR3 DNA sequence: TGTGCCAGCAGAACCGGGACAGGGCGGACCGGGGAGCTGTTTTTT. This encodes CASRTGTGRTGELFF. Full variable domain (remainder filled in from reference TRBV7-2 and TRBJ2-2): GAGVSQSPSNKVTEKGKDVELRCDPISGHTALYWYRQSLGQGLEFLIYFQGNSAPDKSGLPSDRFSAERTGGSVSTLTIQRTQQEDSAVYLCASRTGTGRTGELFFGEGSRLTVL.

This rearrangement joins TRBV4-1 to TRBJ2-7, with 7 bases aligning to TRBD2. CDR1 is MGHRA, CDR2 YSYEKL, per germline. The CDR3 runs to 15 residues. V trimming: 0 bases; J trimming: 4 bases; junction bases outside the gene matches: 6. The CDR3 region is CASSQDGGGLYEQYF. As DNA, the CDR3 is TGCGCCAGCAGCCAAGACGGCGGGGGACTTTACGAGCAGTACTTC.

This CDR3 is CASSSGGVEAFF. In nucleotides, the CDR3 is TGTGCCAGCAGCAGCGGGGGCGTTGAAGCTTTCTTT. The chain recombines TRBV7-2 with TRBJ1-1, with D possibly being TRBD1 (6 bases). Trimming cost V 5 bases and J 7 bases, with 11 bases left between them. Germline CDR1 and CDR2: SGHTA and FQGNSA. CDR3 length: 12 residues.

The rearrangement joins TRBV24-1 to TRBJ2-1; D not certain. CDR1 and CDR2 (germline): KGHDR, SFDVKD. The ends were cut back, 0 bases at V and 5 bases at J, with 4 bases in the middle. The length of the CDR3 is 13 residues. For the CDR3, the DNA is TGTGCCACCAGTGATTTGTTGGACAATGAGCAGTTCTTC. Its protein is CATSDLLDNEQFF.

The sample holds a few counts of this clonotype. V usage is TRBV7-2 and J usage is TRBJ1-5; TRBD1 matches 7 bases. The CDR3 is 14 amino acids. Trimming cost V 3 bases and J 5 bases; bases outside gene matches: 4. Germline values: CDR1 SGHTA, CDR2 FQGNSA. The CDR3 is CASSFPGTDQPQHF. The CDR3 DNA follows: TGTGCCAGCAGCTTTCCAGGGACAGATCAGCCCCAGCATTTT.

This clonotype was seen a handful of times. This chain uses TRBV20-1 with TRBJ1-4; D might be TRBD1 (5 bases). V lost 1 base and J lost 2, with 14 bases in between. The CDR3 is 16 amino acids. Germline V CDR1 and CDR2: DFQATT, SNEGSKA (reference sequence). In DNA form, the CDR3 reads TGCAGTGCTAGAGTTCGGGGGTTTGGGACTAATGAAAAACTGTTTTTT. Amino acids: CSARVRGFGTNEKLFF.

This clonotype was recorded a few times. This chain joins TRBV5-5 and TRBJ2-2; 7 positions match TRBD1. This CDR3 is 16 amino acids long. Germline assignment: CDR1 SGHKS and CDR2 YYEKEE (reference sequence). Trimming removed 4 bases from V and 0 bases from J; junction bases left unmatched: 6. Here the CDR3 reads CASSRGQGANTGELFF. The CDR3 DNA follows: TGTGCCAGCAGCAGAGGTCAGGGGGCGAACACCGGGGAGCTGTTTTTT. Variable domain in full (rest from reference TRBV5-5 and TRBJ2-2): DAGVTQSPTHLIKTRGQQVTLRCSPISGHKSVSWYQQVLGQGPQFIFQYYEKEERGRGNFPDRFSARQFPNYSSELNVNALLLGDSALYLCASSRGQGANTGELFFGEGSRLTVL.

The genes are TRBV6-2 or TRBV6-3 and TRBJ2-2; 11 positions agree with TRBD1. From germline, CDR1 is MNHEY and CDR2 SVGEGT. There are 17 residues in the CDR3. The J segment lost 0 bases and the V segment lost 10 bases, leaving 10 bases of the junction unmatched. CDR3 in DNA: TGTGCCACCTGGGGACAGGGGGTCATATCGAACACCGGGGAGCTGTTTTTT. It encodes CATWGQGVISNTGELFF.

This clonotype was found a few times. V and J are TRBV5-6 and TRBJ2-1, with 8 bases aligning to TRBD2. J lost 3 bases, V lost 3 bases, and 5 bases had no gene match. This CDR3 comprises 15 residues. Germline V CDR1 and CDR2: SGHDT, YYEEEE. In DNA, the CDR3 is TGTGCCAGCAGCTCGCCGGGGGGGAACTACAATGAGCAGTTCTTC. This translates into CASSSPGGNYNEQFF.

This clonotype was seen at least ten times. This chain's CDR3 is CASSPTGNEQYF. CDR3 nucleotides: TGTGCCAGCAGCCCGACAGGGAACGAGCAGTACTTC. The genes are TRBV6-5 and TRBJ2-7; 7 nucleotides match TRBD1. This CDR3 has 12 residues. J was trimmed by 5 bases and V by 6 bases; bases with no gene match: 4. Germline V lookup: CDR1 MNHEY, CDR2 SVGAGI.

V is TRBV29-1 and J is TRBJ2-3; TRBD2 matches 10 bases. The CDR3 has 12 amino acids. Germline V gene data show CDR1 as SQVTM and CDR2 as ANQGSEA. J was trimmed by 12 bases and V by 5 bases; bases with no gene match: 8. The CDR3 nucleotides read TGCAGCGTTCGGACTAGCGGCCCCTCCCAGTATTTT. Its translation is CSVRTSGPSQYF.

The chain carries TRBV7-2 and TRBJ2-7, with 9 bases lining up with TRBD2. The CDR3 consists of 15 residues. CDR1 is SGHTA, CDR2 FQGNSA, per germline. Losses at the gene ends were 5 bases for V and 3 bases for J; bases not matched to a gene: 8. The CDR3 loop is CASSASGMRYYEQYF. CDR3 bases: TGTGCCAGCAGCGCTAGCGGGATGAGGTACTACGAGCAGTACTTC.

V and J are TRBV3-1 and TRBJ1-5; D unresolved. V was trimmed by 2 bases and J by 5 bases, leaving 7 bases between them. This CDR3 contains 13 residues. Germline V gene sequence: CDR1 LGHDT, CDR2 YNNKEL (reference sequence). The CDR3 spells CASSQMRDQPQHF. For the CDR3, the DNA is TGTGCCAGCAGCCAAATGAGGGATCAGCCCCAGCATTTT.

The sample holds a few counts of this clonotype. The chain employs TRBV7-8 and TRBJ2-7; TRBD2 aligns across 7 bases. The V and J ends lost 1 base and 2 bases, in that order; junction bases with no gene match: 5. CDR3 length equals 15 residues. Germline CDR1 reads SGHVS; CDR2 reads FQNEAQ. Written as DNA, the CDR3 is TGTGCCAGCAGCTTAGTAGCGGGCGGGCCCTACGAGCAGTACTTC. Protein product: CASSLVAGGPYEQYF.

This clonotype appeared a few times. The gene calls are TRBV10-3 and TRBJ2-3; the D gene is possibly TRBD1 (6 bases). The length of the CDR3 is 14 residues. Germline assignment: CDR1 ENHRY and CDR2 SYGVKD. Trimming took 7 bases from V and 2 from J, leaving 13 bases between them. CDR3 sequence: CAITGQQSTDTQYF. The CDR3 nucleotides read TGTGCCATCACCGGACAGCAATCCACAGATACGCAGTATTTT.

The V call is TRBV19, the J call TRBJ2-1; weak D call: TRBD2 (6 bases). Germline V CDR1 and CDR2: LNHDA, SQIVND (reference sequence). The CDR3 covers 14 residues. With 6 bases removed from V and 4 bases from J, the gap between germline ends came to 13 bases. The CDR3 here is CASRAGRGYNEQFF. The DNA of the CDR3 is TGTGCCAGTAGAGCCGGTCGGGGGTACAATGAGCAGTTCTTC.

The CDR3 DNA reads TGTGCCAGCAGCCCCCGTTGGGGCGGCTACACCTTC. Translated, it gives CASSPRWGGYTF. V is TRBV7-2 and J is TRBJ1-2, with D maybe TRBD1 (5 bases). The CDR3 is 12 residues long. The ends were cut back, 5 bases at V and 8 bases at J, with 12 bases in the middle. Germline V gives CDR1 SGHTA, CDR2 FQGNSA.

This clonotype has only a few counts. The chain is built from TRBV4-2 and TRBJ2-7; the D is unclear. The germline V and J ends were trimmed by 4 bases and 0 bases, with 13 bases remaining between them. Germline CDR1 LGHNA, CDR2 YNFKEQ. The CDR3 spans 15 residues. In DNA form, the CDR3 reads TGTGCCAGCAGCCCAGGCGGACGAGCCTCCTACGAGCAGTACTTC. Its protein product is CASSPGGRASYEQYF.

The J gene is TRBJ1-6, the V gene TRBV5-5; D is uncertain. The V gene's germline CDR1 is SGHKS and CDR2 YYEKEE (reference sequence). CDR3 length: 15 residues. Trimming left V 2 bases short and J 6 bases short, with 12 bases between. The CDR3 here is CASSFEGGFNSPLHF. In nucleotides, the CDR3 is TGTGCCAGCAGCTTTGAAGGAGGCTTTAATTCACCCCTCCACTTT.

The V gene is TRBV6-5, the J gene TRBJ2-7; 8 bases are a match to TRBD2. CDR3 length equals 15 residues. Per the germline V gene, CDR1 is MNHEY and CDR2 is SVGAGI. J lost 0 bases, V lost 4 bases, and 5 bases had no gene match. The CDR3, as DNA: TGTGCCAGCAGTTGGAACGGGAGGGGCTCCTACGAGCAGTACTTC. This gives the protein CASSWNGRGSYEQYF.